This entry lists 29 T cell receptor beta chains sequenced from one sample in a study of blood T cell repertoires in COVID-19. Assay used: immunoSEQ multiplex PCR; TCRdb lists only in-frame clones, some missing. This table holds 53,000 or so clones, more than 90% found once. Sample: peripheral blood. Receptors were obtained from a human donor in a cohort sampled during active COVID-19.

The rearrangement uses TRBV19 and TRBJ2-1; TRBD2 agrees at 7 bases. Germline CDR1 is LNHDA and CDR2 is SQIVND (reference sequence). This CDR3 contains 15 residues. V was pared by 6 bases and J by 8 bases, with 13 bases of the junction left unmatched. The CDR3 DNA sequence: TGTGCCAGTAGGCCCGGCAGGGAGGGGAGCGATGAGCAGTTCTTC. Translated: CASRPGREGSDEQFF.

The chain joins TRBV11-1 to TRBJ2-3, with 8 bases that match TRBD2. Germline CDR1 SGHAT, CDR2 FQDESV (reference sequence). J was trimmed by 3 bases and V by 4 bases; bases with no gene match: 9. The CDR3 is 16 amino acids. CDR3 DNA: TGTGCCAGCAGCTCAGGACTAGCTCCAAGAACAGATACGCAGTATTTT. Its protein is CASSSGLAPRTDTQYF.

The chain couples TRBV29-1 to TRBJ2-1; TRBD1 matches 9 bases. CDR3 length: 14 amino acids. J lost 9 bases, V lost 5 bases, and 11 bases had no gene match. The germline CDR1 and CDR2 sequences are SQVTM and ANQGSEA. The CDR3 region has the DNA TGCAGCGTTACAACCGGGACAGGGATTGGTGAGCAGTTCTTC. This encodes CSVTTGTGIGEQFF.

The chain combines TRBV2 with TRBJ2-5, with 7 bases matching TRBD1. CDR1 and CDR2 (germline): SNHLY, FYNNEI. CDR3 length: 13 residues. J was trimmed by 9 bases and V by 3 bases; bases with no gene match: 7. The CDR3 region has the DNA TGTGCCAGCAGTGAGTTAAAGGGGGCGGCCCAGTACTTC. The encoded protein is CASSELKGAAQYF.

The rearrangement joins TRBV30 to TRBJ1-3; tentatively, D is TRBD1 (6 bases). The CDR3 has 15 amino acids. The V end lost 4 bases, the J end lost 4 bases, and 17 bases lay between the germline ends. The germline gives CDR1 GTSNPN, CDR2 SVGIG (reference sequence). CDR3 region: CAWINTGYRGNTIYF. The CDR3 nucleotides read TGTGCCTGGATTAACACAGGGTACAGAGGAAACACCATATATTTT.

CDR3 DNA: TGTGCCAGCAGCGTAGGACCCGGACTAGGCGAGCAGTACTTC. This codes for CASSVGPGLGEQYF. The chain is built from TRBV9 and TRBJ2-7, with TRBD2 matching 7 bases. Germline V gene data show CDR1 as SGDLS and CDR2 as YYNGEE. The CDR3 runs 14 residues. Trimming took 0 bases from V and 6 from J; bases not matched to a gene: 6.

The chain links TRBV7-8 to TRBJ2-3; D is undetermined. The CDR3 consists of 10 residues. The V gene's germline CDR1 is SGHVS and CDR2 FQNEAQ. V lost 5 bases to trimming and J lost 7 bases, with 4 bases between them. CDR3 in amino acids: CASSLNTQYF. The DNA of the CDR3 is TGTGCCAGCAGCCTTAATACGCAGTATTTT.

The chain has TRBV28 and TRBJ1-1; D unclear. This CDR3 has 12 residues. Trimming removed 1 base at V and 4 bases at J, with 4 bases between. Germline V gives CDR1 MDHEN, CDR2 SYDVKM. CDR3 nucleotide sequence: TGTGCCAGCAGTTTATATAGCACTGAAGCTTTCTTT. Its protein product is CASSLYSTEAFF.

The rearrangement joins TRBV18 to TRBJ1-2; TRBD1 is a possible D gene (6 bases). Per the germline V gene, CDR1 is KGHSH and CDR2 is LQKENI. The CDR3 sequence is 14 residues long. Trimming pared 0 bases from V and 4 bases from J, leaving 9 bases between. Here the CDR3 DNA reads TGTGCCAGCTCACCACCCGGGGGGCCCTATGGCTACACCTTC. This sequence encodes CASSPPGGPYGYTF.

V gene TRBV5-5 combines with J gene TRBJ2-1; TRBD1 might be the D (5 bases). V shed 3 bases and J shed 9 bases, with 16 bases lying between them. The germline V gene encodes CDR1 SGHKS and CDR2 YYEKEE (reference sequence). The CDR3 covers 14 residues. CDR3 protein: CASSSGQGRIEQFF. CDR3 in DNA: TGTGCCAGCAGCTCTGGGCAGGGTCGGATTGAGCAGTTCTTC.

The chain uses TRBV2 and TRBJ1-1; D perhaps matches TRBD1 (6 bases). Germline V gives CDR1 SNHLY, CDR2 FYNNEI. This CDR3 contains 13 residues. Trimming cost V 10 bases and J 3 bases, with 15 bases left between them. The CDR3 sequence is CATSGQSYTEAFF. The CDR3 coding sequence is TGTGCCACCTCAGGACAGTCTTACACTGAAGCTTTCTTT.

V and J are TRBV27 and TRBJ2-1; 10 bases align to TRBD2. The germline V gene has CDR1 MNHEY and CDR2 SMNVEV (reference sequence). The trim removed 6 bases at V and 10 bases at J, leaving 12 bases unmatched. CDR3 size: 15 residues. CDR3 nucleotide sequence: TGTGCCAGCAGCCGTAGCGGGGGGACGCTTACGGAGCAGTTCTTC. It specifies CASSRSGGTLTEQFF.

This clone occurred a few times. J is TRBJ2-1 and V is TRBV30, with 8 bases fitting TRBD2. From germline, CDR1 is GTSNPN and CDR2 SVGIG (reference sequence). CDR3 size: 14 residues. V was clipped by 5 bases and J by 2 bases; unmatched bases: 5. CDR3 bases: TGTGCCTGGGCTAGCGGGCATACCTACAATGAGCAGTTCTTC. It translates to CAWASGHTYNEQFF.

The chain is built from TRBV6-1 and TRBJ1-5; TRBD1 might be the D (6 bases). This CDR3 is 15 amino acids long. V was trimmed by 1 base and J by 4 bases, leaving 11 bases between them. Germline loops: CDR1 MNHNS, CDR2 SASEGT. CDR3 protein: CASSEGRDINQPQHF. The DNA of the CDR3 is TGTGCCAGCAGTGAAGGAAGGGACATAAATCAGCCCCAGCATTTT.

The chain joins TRBV6-1 to TRBJ1-5; D is possibly TRBD1 (5 bases). The CDR3 spans 16 residues. Germline V gene lookup returns CDR1 MNHNS and CDR2 SASEGT. V was cut by 2 bases and J by 3 bases, with 14 bases left in between. This chain's CDR3 is CASSEIGGADNQPQHF. The DNA for the CDR3 is TGTGCCAGCAGTGAAATCGGAGGGGCTGACAATCAGCCCCAGCATTTT.

This chain links TRBV24-1 with TRBJ2-4, with D perhaps matching TRBD1 (6 bases). The V end lost 3 bases, the J end lost 0 bases, and 23 bases lay between the germline ends. This CDR3 has 20 amino acids. From germline, CDR1 is KGHDR and CDR2 SFDVKD. The CDR3 DNA reads TGTGCCACCAGTGATCCAACCAGGGGACCATATGCACTAGCCAAAAACATTCAGTACTTC. Its protein product is CATSDPTRGPYALAKNIQYF.

The chain joins TRBV4-1 to TRBJ2-7; 7 positions match TRBD2. Germline assignment: CDR1 MGHRA and CDR2 YSYEKL. V lost 1 base, J lost 0 bases, and 6 bases stayed unmatched. This CDR3 has 16 residues. The CDR3 nucleotides are TGCGCCAGCAGCCAAGCCCCCGGGAGGTCCTCCTACGAGCAGTACTTC. Its translation is CASSQAPGRSSYEQYF.

This chain joins TRBV5-1 and TRBJ1-4; 7 bases agree with TRBD1. The CDR3 has 13 residues. The V gene end was trimmed by 4 bases and the J gene end by 10 bases; junction bases not matched to a gene: 7. Germline CDR1 SGHRS, CDR2 YFSETQ. The CDR3 sequence is CASSTGQEGKLFF. CDR3 nucleotides: TGCGCCAGCAGCACTGGACAGGAAGGAAAACTGTTTTTT.

V and J are TRBV7-2 and TRBJ2-3, with 7 bases identical to TRBD2. The CDR3 totals 14 residues. J gave up 4 bases and V 1 base, and 2 bases lay outside the gene matches. Germline V gene data show CDR1 as SGHTA and CDR2 as FQGNSA. CDR3 protein: CASSLGRGSDTQYF. CDR3 sequence (DNA): TGTGCCAGCAGCTTAGGGCGGGGGTCAGATACGCAGTATTTT.

The V call is TRBV9, the J call TRBJ1-6, with D unclear. Trimming took off 0 bases at V and 12 bases at J, with 7 bases between the two ends. Germline CDR1 SGDLS, CDR2 YYNGEE. The CDR3 is 12 amino acids. The CDR3 spells CASSVESGPLHF. As DNA, the CDR3 is TGTGCCAGCAGCGTAGAGTCGGGACCCCTCCACTTT.

In its sample, this clone was seen once. The chain is built from TRBV11-2 and TRBJ2-5; D is uncertain. This CDR3 spans 13 amino acids. V was pared by 5 bases and J by 1 base, with 8 bases between. Germline V gene sequence: CDR1 SGHAT, CDR2 FQNNGV. In nucleotides, the CDR3 is TGTGCCAGCAGCGGGCCAGCCCAAGAGACCCAGTACTTC. Its translation is CASSGPAQETQYF.

The V gene is TRBV19, the J gene TRBJ2-7; the D gene is possibly TRBD1 (5 bases). In germline, CDR1 is LNHDA, CDR2 SQIVND (reference sequence). V gave up 6 bases and J gave up 7 bases, with 16 bases separating them. This CDR3 has 13 residues. CDR3 in DNA: TGTGCCAGTAGCCCCTTAGGGGTACGAGAGCAGTACTTC. This encodes CASSPLGVREQYF.

The rearrangement links TRBV5-8 to TRBJ2-6; D gene unclear. CDR3 size: 16 residues. Trimming stripped 0 bases from V and 4 bases from J, with 11 bases between. Germline values: CDR1 SGHTS, CDR2 YDEGEE. The DNA for the CDR3 is TGTGCCAGCAGCTTGGTCCGCAGGCTGGGGGCCAACGTCCTGACTTTC. It codes for CASSLVRRLGANVLTF.

V and J are TRBV6-1 and TRBJ2-7; D gene unclear. The CDR3 has 12 residues. Between the trimmed V and J ends, which lost 0 bases and 6 bases, there was a span of 6 bases. Germline CDR1 is MNHNS and CDR2 is SASEGT. The DNA of the CDR3 is TGTGCCAGCAGTGAAGCCCAGGCCGAGCAGTACTTC. This encodes CASSEAQAEQYF.

The chain employs TRBV2 and TRBJ2-7; 10 bases are a match to TRBD2. Germline CDR1 SNHLY, CDR2 FYNNEI. Trimming at V came to 0 bases and at J to 3 bases, leaving 5 bases not matched to a gene. CDR3 length: 16 residues. The CDR3 loop reads CASSEALAGDLYEQYV. Written as DNA, the CDR3 is TGTGCCAGCAGTGAAGCCCTAGCGGGGGATCTCTACGAGCAGTACGTC.

This chain's CDR3 is CASSLLWARTDTQYF. CDR3 sequence (DNA): TGTGCCAGCAGTCTTTTATGGGCCCGCACAGATACGCAGTATTTT. The chain is built from TRBV6-2 or TRBV6-3 and TRBJ2-3; D not resolved. Germline V gene data show CDR1 as MNHEY and CDR2 as SVGEGT. The CDR3 is 15 residues long. V was cut by 5 bases and J by 1 base, with 13 bases left in between.

V gene TRBV19 combines with J gene TRBJ2-1; the D gene is possibly TRBD2 (5 bases). The CDR3 extends over 15 amino acids. Trimming cost V 5 bases and J 5 bases, with 16 bases left between them. Germline V lookup: CDR1 LNHDA, CDR2 SQIVND (reference sequence). In DNA form, the CDR3 reads TGTGCCAGTAGTTTCGAACCCGGGAAGCACAATGAGCAGTTCTTC. As protein: CASSFEPGKHNEQFF. The complete variable domain, with remaining parts taken from reference TRBV19 and TRBJ2-1, reads DGGITQSPKYLFRKEGQNVTLSCEQNLNHDAMYWYRQDPGQGLRLIYYSQIVNDFQKGDIAEGYSVSREKKESFPLTVTSAQKNPTAFYLCASSFEPGKHNEQFFGPGTRLTVL.

J is TRBJ1-5 and V is TRBV7-9; maybe TRBD1 (6 bases). The V end lost 1 base, the J end lost 9 bases, and 19 bases lay between the germline ends. Germline CDR1 reads SEHNR; CDR2 reads FQNEAQ (reference sequence). CDR3 size: 16 residues. The DNA of the CDR3 is TGTGCCAGCAGCTTAGGTCCCGTCGTCCGGGGGGCGCCCCAGCATTTT. It encodes CASSLGPVVRGAPQHF.

The rearrangement joins TRBV4-2 to TRBJ2-2; D gene uncertain. Germline V gene data show CDR1 as LGHNA and CDR2 as YNFKEQ. The V and J ends lost 1 base and 1 base respectively, with 7 bases between them. The CDR3 totals 15 residues. The CDR3: CASSQVQVNTGELFF. The CDR3 DNA follows: TGTGCCAGCAGCCAAGTTCAGGTGAACACCGGGGAGCTGTTTTTT.